The 24 T cell receptor beta chains reported below all come from one sample, sequenced in a study of T cells in Graves' hyperthyroidism and ophthalmopathy. Amplification yielded TCR beta CDR3 regions, with RNA transcripts as the source. The HTBI primer set was used in a first-round RT-PCR of the TCR CDR3. TCRdb fed the multiplex PCR reads into MiXCR, producing one record per CDR3 protein. Here the sample spans about 350,000 distinct CDR3 sequences, about 15% being singletons. The sample taken for sequencing was blood. All receptors derive from a woman in her sixties or seventies with Graves' ophthalmopathy.

This clonotype was observed a handful of times. This sequence joins TRBV2 and TRBJ2-7, with D possibly being TRBD2 (5 bases). Trimming stripped 5 bases from V and 6 bases from J, with 11 bases between. Germline V gene lookup returns CDR1 SNHLY and CDR2 FYNNEI. The CDR3 extends over 12 amino acids. The CDR3 coding sequence is TGTGCCAGCAGTCGGGATAAGCCCGAGCAGTACTTC. This gives the protein CASSRDKPEQYF.

This clonotype came up a few times. The DNA of the CDR3 is TGTGCCAGCAGCTCAGGGACAGGGGAATTTGGTCAGCCCCAGCATTTT. Its protein is CASSSGTGEFGQPQHF. This chain joins TRBV9 and TRBJ1-5, with TRBD1 matching over 10 bases. Germline V gene lookup returns CDR1 SGDLS and CDR2 YYNGEE. Trimming removed 4 bases from V and 6 bases from J; junction bases left unmatched: 10. The CDR3 contains 16 residues.

This clonotype has ten or more counts. The chain combines TRBV28 with TRBJ2-1, with D unclear. Per germline, CDR1 MDHEN and CDR2 SYDVKM. V was pared by 4 bases and J by 12 bases, with 7 bases between. This CDR3 contains 10 residues. CDR3 amino acids: CASSSRRQFF. In DNA form, the CDR3 reads TGTGCCAGCAGTTCCAGGAGGCAGTTCTTC.

There are many counts of this clonotype. In DNA, the CDR3 is TGTGCCAGCAGCACATCGACAGGCTTGAACACTGAAGCTTTCTTT. Its translation: CASSTSTGLNTEAFF. This sequence joins TRBV4-2 and TRBJ1-1; tentative D call: TRBD1 (6 bases). With 5 bases removed from V and 0 bases from J, the gap between germline ends came to 13 bases. The CDR3 has 15 residues. Germline CDR1 and CDR2: LGHNA and YNFKEQ.

Ten or more counts support this clonotype. CDR3 nucleotides: TGTGCCAGCAGTTTATGGGCGGGTATGAACACCGGGGAGCTGTTTTTT. Translating it yields CASSLWAGMNTGELFF. This chain uses TRBV27 with TRBJ2-2; D perhaps matches TRBD2 (5 bases). The CDR3 sequence is 16 residues long. CDR1 and CDR2 (germline): MNHEY, SMNVEV (reference sequence). V lost 1 base, J lost 1 base, and 10 bases lay in between.

This clonotype was counted between two and nine times. J is TRBJ2-7 and V is TRBV14, with D perhaps matching TRBD2 (6 bases). This CDR3 region has 14 residues. The V gene lost 7 bases and the J gene lost 2 bases, with 15 bases spanning the gap. Looked up from germline, CDR1 is SGHDN and CDR2 is FVKESK. CDR3 residues: CASNSVGGTYEQYF. The DNA of the CDR3 is TGTGCCAGCAACTCCGTCGGCGGGACCTACGAGCAGTACTTC.

There are many counts of this clonotype. The V and J genes are TRBV6-5 and TRBJ1-2, with TRBD1 matching 10 bases. With V trimmed by 2 bases and J by 8 bases, 2 bases remained unmatched. This CDR3 contains 13 residues. Germline values: CDR1 MNHEY, CDR2 SVGAGI. CDR3 DNA: TGTGCCAGCAGTTACAGGACAGGGGGGGGCTACACCTTC. Amino acids: CASSYRTGGGYTF.

In its sample, this clonotype was seen many times. The chain is built from TRBV27 and TRBJ1-5; D is possibly TRBD1 (5 bases). The CDR3 loop spans 14 amino acids. The ends were cut back, 6 bases at V and 3 bases at J, with 12 bases in the middle. Germline V gene sequence: CDR1 MNHEY, CDR2 SMNVEV (reference sequence). Here the CDR3 DNA reads TGTGCCAGCAGCCAGTCAGGGATCAATCAGCCCCAGCATTTT. Protein product: CASSQSGINQPQHF.

This clonotype was found many times. V gene TRBV20-1 combines with J gene TRBJ2-7; TRBD2 aligns across 11 bases. J was trimmed by 2 bases and V by 5 bases; bases with no gene match: 5. The CDR3 sequence is 14 residues long. Germline loops: CDR1 DFQATT, CDR2 SNEGSKA (reference sequence). The CDR3 region is CSAPLAGGPYEQYF. The CDR3 coding sequence is TGCAGTGCTCCCTTAGCGGGAGGGCCCTACGAGCAGTACTTC.

This clonotype was seen ten or more times. V usage is TRBV28 and J usage is TRBJ2-1; 11 nucleotides match TRBD2. The V gene's germline CDR1 is MDHEN and CDR2 SYDVKM. The CDR3 loop spans 16 amino acids. V was pared by 4 bases and J by 4 bases, with 6 bases of the junction left unmatched. The CDR3 loop is CASSSRLAGTYNEQFF. The CDR3 DNA reads TGTGCCAGCAGTTCGAGACTAGCGGGGACATACAATGAGCAGTTCTTC.

The chain carries TRBV28 and TRBJ2-7; D is undetermined. The V gene's germline CDR1 is MDHEN and CDR2 SYDVKM. V dropped 6 bases and J dropped 1 base, with 13 bases sitting between them. The CDR3 runs 14 residues. The CDR3 is CASRYDPASYEQYF. The CDR3 DNA sequence: TGTGCCAGCAGATATGACCCGGCGTCCTACGAGCAGTACTTC. The whole variable domain, filled in from reference TRBV28 and TRBJ2-7, reads DVKVTQSSRYLVKRTGEKVFLECVQDMDHENMFWYRQDPGLGLRLIYFSYDVKMKEKGDIPEGYSVSREKKERFSLILESASTNQTSMYLCASRYDPASYEQYFGPGTRLTVT.

In its sample, this clonotype was seen many times. CDR3 sequence: CASSQARGYNEQFF. In DNA, the CDR3 is TGTGCCAGCAGCCAAGCACGGGGATACAATGAGCAGTTCTTC. The rearrangement joins TRBV3-1 to TRBJ2-1; TRBD2 is a possible D gene (5 bases). The CDR3 runs to 14 residues. Germline CDR1 LGHDT, CDR2 YNNKEL (reference sequence). Trimming left V 1 base short and J 4 bases short, with 8 bases between.

This clonotype has ten or more counts. The chain has TRBV12-3 or TRBV12-4 and TRBJ2-3; D gene unclear. This CDR3 region has 13 residues. V lost 5 bases and J 3 bases, leaving 9 bases between the germline ends. DNA of the CDR3: TGTGCCAGCAGTCTTATTTTGACAGATACGCAGTATTTT. This codes for CASSLILTDTQYF.

This clonotype was counted many times. The chain joins TRBV30 to TRBJ2-2; 10 positions match TRBD2. In germline, CDR1 is GTSNPN, CDR2 SVGIG (reference sequence). V dropped 3 bases and J dropped 4; count of bases not matched to a gene: 2. CDR3 length: 14 amino acids. In nucleotides, the CDR3 is TGTGCCTGGAGGCCTAGCGGGAGCACCGGGGAGCTGTTTTTT. Translation gives CAWRPSGSTGELFF.

This clonotype was detected a few times. The chain has TRBV9 and TRBJ2-2; a weak D match, TRBD2 (6 bases). V lost 3 bases, J lost 4 bases, and 13 bases lay in between. CDR1 and CDR2 from the germline V gene are SGDLS and YYNGEE. The CDR3 totals 15 residues. CDR3 coding DNA: TGTGCCAGCAGCGGGGGGACTTCCCCCACCGGGGAGCTGTTTTTT. Encoded protein: CASSGGTSPTGELFF.

The chain recombines TRBV5-6 with TRBJ2-7; a weak D match, TRBD1 (6 bases). Looked up from germline, CDR1 is SGHDT and CDR2 is YYEEEE. This CDR3 spans 13 amino acids. V was pared by 0 bases and J by 4 bases, with 8 bases between. The chain's CDR3 is CASSLGGLYEQYF. The CDR3 DNA is TGTGCCAGCAGCTTGGGGGGGCTATACGAGCAGTACTTC.

This clonotype came up many times. V is TRBV20-1 and J is TRBJ2-3, with TRBD2 identical over 7 bases. Trimming at V came to 6 bases and at J to 6 bases, leaving 6 bases not matched to a gene. The germline V gene encodes CDR1 DFQATT and CDR2 SNEGSKA (reference sequence). The CDR3 loop spans 12 amino acids. The CDR3 region is CSAPSGGDTQYF. DNA of the CDR3: TGCAGTGCACCTAGCGGAGGGGATACGCAGTATTTT.

Many counts were recorded for this clonotype. The rearrangement links TRBV30 to TRBJ1-5, with a possible D match to TRBD1 (5 bases). Trimming removed 4 bases from V and 2 bases from J, with 12 bases in between. This CDR3 is built from 14 residues. From germline, CDR1 is GTSNPN and CDR2 SVGIG (reference sequence). The DNA of the CDR3 is TGTGCCTGGAAGTTCGGGACCGGCAATCAGCCCCAGCATTTT. Translated: CAWKFGTGNQPQHF.

Ten or more counts support this clonotype. This chain links TRBV7-2 with TRBJ2-4, with D perhaps TRBD1 (6 bases). V was trimmed by 4 bases and J by 10 bases, leaving 11 bases between them. The CDR3 loop spans 12 amino acids. The germline V gene encodes CDR1 SGHTA and CDR2 FQGNSA. CDR3 DNA sequence: TGTGCCAGCAGCTACCCCCAGGGGATTCAGTACTTC. This codes for CASSYPQGIQYF.

At least ten counts were recorded for this clonotype. V usage is TRBV18 and J usage is TRBJ1-1; no clear D. This CDR3 spans 12 amino acids. Germline lookup yields CDR1 KGHSH and CDR2 LQKENI. Trimming pared 5 bases from V and 4 bases from J, leaving 8 bases between. The CDR3 sequence: CASSEPGTEAFF. The CDR3 nucleotides read TGTGCCAGCTCAGAACCGGGCACTGAAGCTTTCTTT.

The chain is built from TRBV15 and TRBJ2-1; the D call may be TRBD1 or TRBD2 (5 bases each). Germline values: CDR1 LNHNV, CDR2 YYDKDF (reference sequence). The V and J ends lost 4 bases and 10 bases respectively, with 11 bases between them. CDR3 length: 12 amino acids. CDR3 region: CATSIERGEQFF. The CDR3 bases are TGTGCCACCAGCATCGAACGGGGCGAGCAGTTCTTC.

The chain employs TRBV10-3 and TRBJ2-1, with TRBD2 matching over 7 bases. J lost 11 bases, V lost 6 bases, and 13 bases had no gene match. Germline loops: CDR1 ENHRY, CDR2 SYGVKD. This CDR3 is 14 amino acids long. The CDR3: CAISNGLGSKQQFF. CDR3 bases: TGTGCCATCAGCAACGGACTAGGTTCAAAGCAGCAGTTCTTC.

This clonotype was detected a few times. V usage is TRBV28 and J usage is TRBJ2-5; 11 positions agree with TRBD1. J lost 7 bases, V lost 5 bases, and 6 bases had no gene match. Looked up from germline, CDR1 is MDHEN and CDR2 is SYDVKM. This CDR3 comprises 14 residues. The chain's CDR3 is CASSPGTGGMTQYF. DNA for the CDR3: TGTGCCAGCAGTCCAGGGACAGGGGGGATGACCCAGTACTTC.

The J gene is TRBJ2-2, the V gene TRBV28; 10 nucleotides agree with TRBD2. The CDR3 is 18 amino acids. Germline CDR1 MDHEN, CDR2 SYDVKM. The V and J ends lost 3 bases and 1 base, in that order; junction bases with no gene match: 8. This CDR3 is CASSLFLAGGRNTGELFF. CDR3 DNA sequence: TGTGCCAGCAGTTTGTTTTTAGCGGGAGGTAGGAACACCGGGGAGCTGTTTTTT.